This passage covers 6 T cell receptor beta chains from one sample sequenced in a study of T cells in Graves' hyperthyroidism and ophthalmopathy. What was amplified from RNA transcripts were TCR beta CDR3 regions. During a first-round RT-PCR of the TCR CDR3, the HTBI primer set was used. MiXCR, run by TCRdb on the multiplex PCR reads, gives a single entry per CDR3 protein. The sample has about 560,000 distinct CDR3 sequences, approximately 15% seen once; the top ten hold about 18%. The specimen was blood. The source of these receptors is a woman between 18 and 29 years old with Graves' hyperthyroidism.

The V gene is TRBV28, the J gene TRBJ1-5; 7 nucleotides agree with TRBD1. From germline, CDR1 is MDHEN and CDR2 SYDVKM. The CDR3 is 15 amino acids. The V gene end was trimmed by 7 bases and the J gene end by 3 bases; junction bases not matched to a gene: 9. In DNA form, the CDR3 reads TGTGCCAGCACTCCGACAGGGACATACAATCAGCCCCAGCATTTT. It encodes CASTPTGTYNQPQHF.

This clonotype was recorded a few times. The V and J genes are TRBV6-1 and TRBJ2-1, with a tentative D call TRBD2 (5 bases). With 5 bases removed from V and 6 bases from J, the gap between germline ends came to 14 bases. Germline CDR1 reads MNHNS; CDR2 reads SASEGT. CDR3 length: 14 amino acids. The CDR3 nucleotides are TGTGCCAGCAGTCCACCCGAGGGCCCCAATGAGCAGTTCTTC. The encoded protein is CASSPPEGPNEQFF.

This clonotype turned up a few times. An end of the junction does not agree with germline; a read error may underlie this. CDR3 amino acids: CASSLVAVNTKAFF. As DNA, the CDR3 is TGCGCCAGCAGCTTGGTGGCAGTGAACACTAAAGCTTTCTTT. J is TRBJ1-1 and V is TRBV5-1; D gene uncertain. The CDR3 has 14 residues. Per germline, CDR1 SGHRS and CDR2 YFSETQ.

In its sample, this clonotype was seen many times. This chain connects TRBV2 to TRBJ2-5; 8 nucleotides line up with TRBD1. CDR3 length equals 14 residues. Germline values: CDR1 SNHLY, CDR2 FYNNEI. J was trimmed by 3 bases and V by 4 bases; bases with no gene match: 4. The DNA for the CDR3 is TGTGCCAGCAGTGGGTGGACAGGGAAAGAGACCCAGTACTTC. It codes for CASSGWTGKETQYF.

Ten or more counts support this clonotype. The gene calls are TRBV3-1 and TRBJ2-1, with D tentatively TRBD1 or TRBD2 (5 bases each). Germline loops: CDR1 LGHDT, CDR2 YNNKEL (reference sequence). There are 16 residues in the CDR3. V lost 6 bases, J lost 1 base, and 16 bases lay in between. As DNA, the CDR3 is TGTGCCAGCAGTAAGACCTTGGGACCTTCCTACAATGAGCAGTTCTTC. It codes for CASSKTLGPSYNEQFF.

This clonotype was counted ten times or more. The chain has TRBV6-2 or TRBV6-3 and TRBJ2-4; TRBD2 aligns across 7 bases. Germline CDR1 is MNHEY and CDR2 is SVGEGT. Losses at the gene ends were 6 bases for V and 7 bases for J; bases not matched to a gene: 9. The CDR3 length is 14 residues. In nucleotides, the CDR3 is TGTGCCAGCAGACGAAGCGGGATGGGGAACATTCAGTACTTC. Translated: CASRRSGMGNIQYF.